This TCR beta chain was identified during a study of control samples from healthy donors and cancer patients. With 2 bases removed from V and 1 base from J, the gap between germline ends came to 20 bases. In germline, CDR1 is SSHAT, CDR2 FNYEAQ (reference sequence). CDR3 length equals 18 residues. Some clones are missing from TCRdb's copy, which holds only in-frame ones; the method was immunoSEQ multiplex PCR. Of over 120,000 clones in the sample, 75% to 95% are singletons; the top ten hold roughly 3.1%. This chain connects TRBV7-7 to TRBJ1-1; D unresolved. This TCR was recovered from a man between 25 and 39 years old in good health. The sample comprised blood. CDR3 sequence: CASSLWFQKDLGNTEAFF. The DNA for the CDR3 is TGTGCCAGCAGCTTATGGTTCCAGAAGGATCTCGGGAACACTGAAGCTTTCTTT.